Presented here are 8 T cell receptor beta chains from one specimen sequenced in a study of low-dose radiotherapy and immunotherapy resistance in tumors. TRAV- and TRBV-specific primers, spanning alpha and beta chains, primed first-strand cDNA. TCR amplification involved 20 to 25 PCR cycles with a constant-region primer and V-primer adapter. One entry per CDR3 protein results from TCRdb running MiXCR on the reads. Among 80,000 to 90,000 distinct CDR3 sequences listed, 15% to 20% were seen once. Documented time point: before trial treatment. The input for sequencing was PBMCs, taken before treatment. These receptors originate from a male donor with prostate cancer.

This clonotype was found many times. The rearrangement joins TRBV19 to TRBJ2-2, with D tentatively TRBD1 or TRBD2 (5 bases each). CDR1 is LNHDA and CDR2 is SQIVND in the germline V gene (reference sequence). V dropped 5 bases and J dropped 8 bases, with 15 bases sitting between them. This CDR3 is 14 amino acids long. As DNA, the CDR3 is TGTGCCAGTAGTCCCGGGGCAGGTCCGGGGGAGCTGTTTTTT. Translation gives CASSPGAGPGELFF.

This clonotype was found many times. The gene calls are TRBV18 and TRBJ2-7; 7 nucleotides match TRBD2. Losses at the gene ends were 5 bases for V and 0 bases for J; bases not matched to a gene: 4. Germline CDR1 is KGHSH and CDR2 is LQKENI. This CDR3 spans 14 amino acids. The CDR3 spells CASSGGESSYEQYF. The CDR3 nucleotides read TGTGCCAGCTCAGGGGGGGAAAGCTCCTACGAGCAGTACTTC. Looking up the rest from reference TRBV18 and TRBJ2-7 gives the full variable domain: NAGVMQNPRHLVRRRGQEARLRCSPMKGHSHVYWYRQLPEEGLKFMVYLQKENIIDESGMPKERFSAEFPKEGPSILRIQQVVRGDSAAYFCASSGGESSYEQYFGPGTRLTVT.

This clonotype was counted a few times. The rearrangement links TRBV28 to TRBJ2-5, with 7 bases that match TRBD1. This CDR3 spans 15 amino acids. CDR1 is MDHEN and CDR2 is SYDVKM in the germline V gene. V lost 5 bases to trimming and J lost 7 bases; unmatched junction nucleotides: 13. The CDR3: CASSLEWDSLRTQYF. In nucleotides, the CDR3 is TGTGCCAGCAGTCTAGAGTGGGACAGCCTCCGGACCCAGTACTTC.

There are a few counts of this clonotype. The CDR3 region has the DNA TGCAGCGTTGAAGATCCTGCAGGGGCCGGCGGGGAGCTGTTTTTT. Translated: CSVEDPAGAGGELFF. This chain connects TRBV29-1 to TRBJ2-2; possible D gene TRBD1, 6 bases. From germline, CDR1 is SQVTM and CDR2 ANQGSEA. CDR3 length: 15 residues. The V gene lost 0 bases and the J gene lost 7 bases, with 15 bases spanning the gap.

This clonotype showed up many times. V usage is TRBV5-1 and J usage is TRBJ2-1, with no clear D. V was shortened by 4 bases and J by 14 bases, with 16 bases between the two germline ends. The CDR3 has 12 residues. Germline V gene sequence: CDR1 SGHRS, CDR2 YFSETQ. Here the CDR3 reads CASSLHETKEFF. The DNA for the CDR3 is TGCGCCAGCAGCCTGCATGAAACTAAGGAGTTCTTC.

The rearrangement joins TRBV7-9 to TRBJ2-1; TRBD2 matches at 8 bases. Trimming cost V 4 bases and J 8 bases; bases outside gene matches: 10. In germline, CDR1 is SEHNR, CDR2 FQNEAQ (reference sequence). The CDR3 has 15 residues. CDR3 sequence (DNA): TGTGCCAGCAGCTCCTTATTAGCGGGGAGGTATGAGCAGTTCTTC. It codes for CASSSLLAGRYEQFF.

This clonotype showed up many times. The chain carries TRBV10-3 and TRBJ2-1; 8 positions agree with TRBD2. This CDR3 contains 16 residues. J was trimmed by 5 bases and V by 2 bases; bases with no gene match: 8. CDR1 is ENHRY and CDR2 is SYGVKD in the germline V gene. The CDR3 loop reads CAISEGFGRGDNEQFF. The CDR3 region has the DNA TGTGCCATCAGTGAGGGCTTCGGGCGGGGGGACAATGAGCAGTTCTTC.

This clonotype was observed at least ten times. V gene TRBV7-8 combines with J gene TRBJ2-7; 11 bases match TRBD1. With V trimmed by 3 bases and J by 5 bases, 3 bases remained unmatched. CDR3 length: 14 amino acids. Germline V gene data show CDR1 as SGHVS and CDR2 as FQNEAQ. CDR3 sequence (DNA): TGTGCCAGCAGCTTGGACAGGGGGCAGAACGAGCAGTACTTC. Amino acids: CASSLDRGQNEQYF.